This T cell receptor beta chain was recorded in a study of cytomegalovirus exposure and HLA in healthy donors. Study conclusions and caveats: Across donors, presence/absence analyses took sequencing depth to be roughly uniform. Analysis performed later showed TCR beta chains linked to HLA being more clonally expanded than equally common others.

This clone showed up just once. As yet, its antigen is unknown. Amplification used 60 Vbeta primers and 13 Jbeta primers. The assay was immunoSEQ multiplex PCR, and TCRdb's table has in-frame clones only and misses some. The repertoire consists of some 97,000 clones, with around 75% occurring once and the leading ten covering more than 4.5%. This TCR was recovered from a woman aged 18-35 years in good health and CMV-seropositive. Sequencing was done on a sample of PBMCs.

The CDR3, as DNA: TGCGCCAGCAGCCACTACCAGGGCCCCGTAGCGAACACTGAAGCTTTCTTT. It translates to CASSHYQGPVANTEAFF. The V call is TRBV4-1, the J call TRBJ1-1, with D maybe TRBD1 (5 bases). The CDR3 length is 17 residues. Germline V lookup: CDR1 MGHRA, CDR2 YSYEKL. V dropped 3 bases and J dropped 1 base, with 18 bases sitting between them.